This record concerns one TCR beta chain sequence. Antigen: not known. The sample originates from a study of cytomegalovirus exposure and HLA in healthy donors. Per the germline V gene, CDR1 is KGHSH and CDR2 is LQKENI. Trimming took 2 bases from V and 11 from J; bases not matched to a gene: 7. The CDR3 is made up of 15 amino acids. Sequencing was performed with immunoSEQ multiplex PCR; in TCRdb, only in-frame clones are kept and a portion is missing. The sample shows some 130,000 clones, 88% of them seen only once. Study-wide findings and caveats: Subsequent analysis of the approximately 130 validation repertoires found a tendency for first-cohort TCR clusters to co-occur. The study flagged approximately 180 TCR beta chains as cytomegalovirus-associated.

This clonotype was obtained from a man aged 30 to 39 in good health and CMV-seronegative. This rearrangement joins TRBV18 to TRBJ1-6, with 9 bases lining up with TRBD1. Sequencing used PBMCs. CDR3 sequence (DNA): TGTGCCAGCTCACCATGGGGACAGGGCGAGGCACCCCTCCACTTT. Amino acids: CASSPWGQGEAPLHF.